Listed here are 11 T cell receptor beta chains from one sample, sequenced in a study of neurological immune-mediated disorders (dated 2019 in TCRdb). Preparation of the library involved 5' RACE. Sequencer: Illumina HiSeq 2500. Starting from the raw public reads, TCRdb applied fastp trimming at Q25, assembled clones with MiXCR and retained in-frame beta chains. Rows are combined by CDR3 protein, so each entry shows the most common genes and DNA. The sample table shows approximately 48,000 distinct CDR3 sequences, and under 13% are seen once. The ten biggest clones cover 5.3% of the sample. The sequencing input was PBMCs. These receptors were collected from a man between 65 and 79 years old with HTLV-1-associated myelopathy (HAM/TSP).

This clonotype was counted many times. This chain links TRBV12-3 or TRBV12-4 with TRBJ2-1; 10 nucleotides match TRBD2. V dropped 4 bases and J dropped 6; count of bases not matched to a gene: 12. The CDR3 spans 17 residues. CDR3 sequence (DNA): TGTGCCAGCAGTTATCGTGAATTTAGCGGGAGGTTCAATGAGCAGTTCTTC. Its translation: CASSYREFSGRFNEQFF.

This clonotype was counted many times. The genes are TRBV24-1 and TRBJ1-2; D unresolved. V lost 10 bases, J lost 4 bases, and 9 bases lay in between. Looked up from germline, CDR1 is KGHDR and CDR2 is SFDVKD. This CDR3 has 11 residues. CDR3 sequence: CATGSGYGYTF. The CDR3 DNA reads TGTGCCACAGGGTCCGGCTATGGCTACACCTTC.

In its sample, this clonotype was seen many times. The chain couples TRBV7-2 to TRBJ2-1; no clear D gene. Germline V CDR1 and CDR2: SGHTA, FQGNSA. Deletions cut 4 bases from V and 5 bases from J, with 15 bases between. The CDR3 totals 15 residues. The CDR3 DNA reads as TGTGCCAGCAGCTCTATCCTAGGATCTCACAATGAGCAGTTCTTC. Its translation is CASSSILGSHNEQFF.

This clonotype was detected ten times or more. The V call is TRBV7-9, the J call TRBJ2-7; weak D call: TRBD2 (5 bases). Trimming took off 1 base at V and 6 bases at J, with 16 bases between the two ends. The CDR3 is 15 amino acids. Germline V lookup: CDR1 SEHNR, CDR2 FQNEAQ (reference sequence). CDR3: CASSLGGEVFREQYF. The CDR3, as DNA: TGTGCCAGCAGCTTAGGGGGAGAGGTGTTTCGCGAGCAGTACTTC.

This clonotype was counted ten times or more. The V and J genes are TRBV15 and TRBJ2-1; TRBD2 might be the D (6 bases). Trimming cost V 1 base and J 5 bases, with 12 bases left between them. The CDR3 loop spans 15 amino acids. Germline V CDR1 and CDR2: LNHNV, YYDKDF (reference sequence). The CDR3 DNA reads TGTGCCACCAGCAGAGCCGGAGGGAGAGACAATGAGCAGTTCTTC. Residues: CATSRAGGRDNEQFF.

A few counts support this clonotype. The chain couples TRBV7-2 to TRBJ2-5; D gene ambiguous. The CDR3 spans 15 residues. CDR1 is SGHTA, CDR2 FQGNSA, per germline. V was cut by 3 bases and J by 1 base, with 12 bases left in between. CDR3 sequence: CASSLPSRIQETQYF. The CDR3, as DNA: TGTGCCAGCAGCTTGCCCTCGCGCATCCAAGAGACCCAGTACTTC.

This clonotype has ten or more counts. This chain links TRBV29-1 with TRBJ2-5; 7 bases fit TRBD2. This CDR3 comprises 15 residues. Trimming at V came to 7 bases and at J to 5 bases, leaving 16 bases not matched to a gene. CDR1 is SQVTM and CDR2 is ANQGSEA in the germline V gene. CDR3 bases: TGCAGCGGACGTAGGACATACTGGGAGGGCGAGACCCAGTACTTC. It yields the protein CSGRRTYWEGETQYF.

This clonotype was seen at least ten times. The chain joins TRBV20-1 to TRBJ2-7; TRBD1 is a possible D gene (5 bases). Trimming stripped 1 base from V and 3 bases from J, with 16 bases between. The CDR3 extends over 15 amino acids. CDR1 and CDR2 from the germline V gene are DFQATT and SNEGSKA (reference sequence). CDR3 coding DNA: TGCAGTGCTAGAGGCCCGACAGTGAGTGGCTACGAGCAGTACTTC. Protein product: CSARGPTVSGYEQYF.

This clonotype showed up many times. V and J are TRBV20-1 and TRBJ2-7; TRBD1 might be the D (6 bases). The CDR3 totals 12 residues. Trimming shortened V by 1 base and J by 4 bases, and 8 bases separated the two germline ends. Germline CDR1 is DFQATT and CDR2 is SNEGSKA (reference sequence). CDR3 amino acids: CSARGQGYEQYF. CDR3 sequence (DNA): TGCAGTGCTAGAGGTCAGGGGTACGAGCAGTACTTC.

This clonotype occurred many times. The genes are TRBV25-1 and TRBJ2-2, with 10 bases aligning to TRBD1. The length of the CDR3 is 14 residues. Germline V gene sequence: CDR1 MGHDK, CDR2 SYGVNS. J lost 4 bases, V lost 6 bases, and 2 bases had no gene match. CDR3 in DNA: TGTGCCAGCAGAAGGACAGGGGGCACCGGGGAGCTGTTTTTT. It yields the protein CASRRTGGTGELFF. Full variable domain (rest looked up from reference TRBV25-1 and TRBJ2-2): EADIYQTPRYLVIGTGKKITLECSQTMGHDKMYWYQQDPGMELHLIHYSYGVNSTEKGDLSSESTVSRIRTEHFPLTLESARPSHTSQYLCASRRTGGTGELFFGEGSRLTVL.

This clonotype was recorded many times. CDR3 sequence: CASSFRPLPGNTQYF. The DNA of the CDR3 is TGTGCCAGCAGTTTTCGGCCCTTGCCCGGGAATACGCAGTATTTT. The gene calls are TRBV27 and TRBJ2-3, with a weak D call TRBD2 (5 bases). The CDR3 length is 15 residues. Trimming took 3 bases from V and 7 from J, leaving 17 bases between them. The germline V gene encodes CDR1 MNHEY and CDR2 SMNVEV (reference sequence).